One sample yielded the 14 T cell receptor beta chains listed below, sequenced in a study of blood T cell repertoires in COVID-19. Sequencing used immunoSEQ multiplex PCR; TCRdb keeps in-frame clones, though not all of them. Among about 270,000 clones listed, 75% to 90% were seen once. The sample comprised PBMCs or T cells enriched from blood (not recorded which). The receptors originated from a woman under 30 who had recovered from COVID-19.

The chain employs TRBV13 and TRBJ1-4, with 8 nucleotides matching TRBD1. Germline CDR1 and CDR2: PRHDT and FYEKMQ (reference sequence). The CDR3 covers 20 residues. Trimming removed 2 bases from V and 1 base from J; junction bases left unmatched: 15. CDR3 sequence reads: CASSLYTRRQGRGTNEKLFF. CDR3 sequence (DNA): TGTGCCAGCAGCTTATATACCCGGAGACAGGGGAGGGGAACTAATGAAAAACTGTTTTTT.

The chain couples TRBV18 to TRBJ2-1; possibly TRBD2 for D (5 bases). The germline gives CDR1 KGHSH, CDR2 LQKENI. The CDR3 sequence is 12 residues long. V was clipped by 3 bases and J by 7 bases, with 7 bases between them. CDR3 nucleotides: TGTGCCAGCTCACCGAGGGAAAATGAGCAGTTCTTC. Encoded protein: CASSPRENEQFF. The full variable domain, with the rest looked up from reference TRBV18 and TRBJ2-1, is NAGVMQNPRHLVRRRGQEARLRCSPMKGHSHVYWYRQLPEEGLKFMVYLQKENIIDESGMPKERFSAEFPKEGPSILRIQQVVRGDSAAYFCASSPRENEQFFGPGTRLTVL.

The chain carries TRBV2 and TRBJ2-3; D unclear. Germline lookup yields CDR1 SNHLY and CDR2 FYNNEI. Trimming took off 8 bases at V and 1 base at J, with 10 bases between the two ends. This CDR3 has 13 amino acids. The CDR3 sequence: CASSFYGTDTQYF. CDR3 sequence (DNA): TGTGCCAGCTCTTTCTATGGCACAGATACGCAGTATTTT.

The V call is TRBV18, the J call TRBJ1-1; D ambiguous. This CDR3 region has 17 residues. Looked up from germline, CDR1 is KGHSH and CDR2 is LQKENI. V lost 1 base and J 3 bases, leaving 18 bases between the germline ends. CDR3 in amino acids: CASSPLLGSDGHTEAFF. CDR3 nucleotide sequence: TGTGCCAGCTCACCACTGCTAGGGAGTGACGGTCACACTGAAGCTTTCTTT.

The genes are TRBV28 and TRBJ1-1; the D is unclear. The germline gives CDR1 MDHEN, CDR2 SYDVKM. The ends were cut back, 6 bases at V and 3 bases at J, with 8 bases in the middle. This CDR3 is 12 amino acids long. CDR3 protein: CASRGQDTEAFF. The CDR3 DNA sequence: TGTGCCAGCAGGGGCCAAGACACTGAAGCTTTCTTT.

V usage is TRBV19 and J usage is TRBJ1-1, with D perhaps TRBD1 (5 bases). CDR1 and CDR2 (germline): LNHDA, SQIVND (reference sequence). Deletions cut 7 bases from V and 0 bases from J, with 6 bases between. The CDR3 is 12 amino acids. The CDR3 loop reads CASTGMNTEAFF. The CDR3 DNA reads TGTGCCAGTACAGGGATGAACACTGAAGCTTTCTTT.

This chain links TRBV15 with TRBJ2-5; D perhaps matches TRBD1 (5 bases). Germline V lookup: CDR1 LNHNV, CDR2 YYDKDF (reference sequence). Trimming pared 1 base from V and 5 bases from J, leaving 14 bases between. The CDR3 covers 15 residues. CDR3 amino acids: CATSRGGRVEETQYF. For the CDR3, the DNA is TGTGCCACCAGCAGAGGGGGCAGGGTGGAGGAGACCCAGTACTTC.

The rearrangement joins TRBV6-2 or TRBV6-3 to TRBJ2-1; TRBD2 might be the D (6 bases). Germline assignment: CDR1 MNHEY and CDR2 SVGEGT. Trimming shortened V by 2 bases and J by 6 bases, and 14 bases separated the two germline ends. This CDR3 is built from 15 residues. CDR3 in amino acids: CASSYGGAVGNEQFF. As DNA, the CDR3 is TGTGCCAGCAGTTACGGCGGGGCGGTCGGCAATGAGCAGTTCTTC.

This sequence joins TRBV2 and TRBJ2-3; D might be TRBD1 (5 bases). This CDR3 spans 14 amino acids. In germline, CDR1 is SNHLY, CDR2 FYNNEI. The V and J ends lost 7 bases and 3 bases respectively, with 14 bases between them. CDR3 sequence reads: CASTPWGITDTQYF. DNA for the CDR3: TGTGCCAGCACCCCTTGGGGCATAACAGATACGCAGTATTTT.

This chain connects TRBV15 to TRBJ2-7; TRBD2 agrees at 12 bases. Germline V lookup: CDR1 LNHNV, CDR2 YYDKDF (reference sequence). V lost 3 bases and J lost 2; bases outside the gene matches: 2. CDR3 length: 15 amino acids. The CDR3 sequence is CATSSRLAGAYEQYF. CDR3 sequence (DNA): TGTGCCACCAGCAGTAGACTAGCGGGGGCCTACGAGCAGTACTTC.

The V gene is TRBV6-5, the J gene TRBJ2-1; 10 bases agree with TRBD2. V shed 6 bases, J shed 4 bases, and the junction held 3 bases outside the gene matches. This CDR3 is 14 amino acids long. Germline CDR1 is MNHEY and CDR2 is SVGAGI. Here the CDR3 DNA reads TGTGCCAGCAGCCTAGCGGGGGATTACAATGAGCAGTTCTTC. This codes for CASSLAGDYNEQFF.

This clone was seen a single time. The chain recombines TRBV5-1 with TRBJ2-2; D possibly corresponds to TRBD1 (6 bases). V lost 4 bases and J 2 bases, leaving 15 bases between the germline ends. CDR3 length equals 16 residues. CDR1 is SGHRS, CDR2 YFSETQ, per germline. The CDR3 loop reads CASSLGQFANTGELFF. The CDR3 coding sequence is TGCGCCAGCAGCCTAGGACAGTTCGCCAACACCGGGGAGCTGTTTTTT.

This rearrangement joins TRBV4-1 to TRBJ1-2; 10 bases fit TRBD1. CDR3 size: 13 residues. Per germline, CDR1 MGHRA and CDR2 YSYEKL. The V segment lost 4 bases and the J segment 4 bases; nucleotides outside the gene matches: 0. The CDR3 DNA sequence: TGCGCCAGCAGCCGGGACAGGGGCTATGGCTACACCTTC. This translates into CASSRDRGYGYTF.

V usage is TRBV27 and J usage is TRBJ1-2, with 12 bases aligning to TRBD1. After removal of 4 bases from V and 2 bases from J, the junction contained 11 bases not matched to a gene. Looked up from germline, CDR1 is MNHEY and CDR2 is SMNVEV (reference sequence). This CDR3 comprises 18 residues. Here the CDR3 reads CASSSAPGQGAVNYGYTF. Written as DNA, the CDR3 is TGTGCCAGCAGTTCAGCCCCGGGACAGGGGGCGGTCAACTATGGCTACACCTTC.